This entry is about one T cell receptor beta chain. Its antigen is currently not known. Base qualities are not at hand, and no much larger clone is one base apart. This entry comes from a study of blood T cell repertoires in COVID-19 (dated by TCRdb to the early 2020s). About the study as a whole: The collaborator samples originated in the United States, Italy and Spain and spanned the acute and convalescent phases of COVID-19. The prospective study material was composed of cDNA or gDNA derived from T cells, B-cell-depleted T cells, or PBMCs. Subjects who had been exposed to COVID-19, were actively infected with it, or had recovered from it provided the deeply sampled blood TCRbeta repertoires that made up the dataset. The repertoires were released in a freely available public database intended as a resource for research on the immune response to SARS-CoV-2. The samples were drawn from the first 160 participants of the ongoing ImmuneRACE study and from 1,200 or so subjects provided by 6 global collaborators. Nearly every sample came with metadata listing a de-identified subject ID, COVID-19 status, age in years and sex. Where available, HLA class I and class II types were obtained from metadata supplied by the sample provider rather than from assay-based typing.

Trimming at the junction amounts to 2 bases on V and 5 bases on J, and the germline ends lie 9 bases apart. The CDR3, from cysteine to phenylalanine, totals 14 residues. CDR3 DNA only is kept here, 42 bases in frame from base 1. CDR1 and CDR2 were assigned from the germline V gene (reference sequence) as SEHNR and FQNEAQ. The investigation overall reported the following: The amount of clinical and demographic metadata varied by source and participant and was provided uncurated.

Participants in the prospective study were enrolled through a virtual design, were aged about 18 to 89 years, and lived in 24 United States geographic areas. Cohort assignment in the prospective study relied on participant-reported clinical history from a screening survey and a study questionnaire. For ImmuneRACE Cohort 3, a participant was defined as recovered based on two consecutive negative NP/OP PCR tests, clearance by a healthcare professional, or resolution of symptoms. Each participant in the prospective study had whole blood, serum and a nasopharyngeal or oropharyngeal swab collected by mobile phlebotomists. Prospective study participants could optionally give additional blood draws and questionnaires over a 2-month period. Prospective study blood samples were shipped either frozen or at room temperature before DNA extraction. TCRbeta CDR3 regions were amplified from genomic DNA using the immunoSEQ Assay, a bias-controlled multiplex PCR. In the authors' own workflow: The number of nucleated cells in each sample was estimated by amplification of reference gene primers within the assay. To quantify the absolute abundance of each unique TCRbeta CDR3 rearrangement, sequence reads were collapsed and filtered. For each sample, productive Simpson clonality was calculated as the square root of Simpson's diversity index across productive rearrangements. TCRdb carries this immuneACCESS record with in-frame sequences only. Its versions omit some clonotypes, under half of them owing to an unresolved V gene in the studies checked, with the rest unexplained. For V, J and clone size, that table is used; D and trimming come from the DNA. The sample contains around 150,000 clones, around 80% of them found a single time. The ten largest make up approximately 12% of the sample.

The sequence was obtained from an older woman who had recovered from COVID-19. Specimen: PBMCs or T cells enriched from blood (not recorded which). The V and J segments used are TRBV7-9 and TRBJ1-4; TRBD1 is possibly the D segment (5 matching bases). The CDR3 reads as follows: CASSLISGNEKLFF. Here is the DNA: TGTGCCAGCAGCTTAATCTCAGGGAATGAAAAACTGTTTTTT.